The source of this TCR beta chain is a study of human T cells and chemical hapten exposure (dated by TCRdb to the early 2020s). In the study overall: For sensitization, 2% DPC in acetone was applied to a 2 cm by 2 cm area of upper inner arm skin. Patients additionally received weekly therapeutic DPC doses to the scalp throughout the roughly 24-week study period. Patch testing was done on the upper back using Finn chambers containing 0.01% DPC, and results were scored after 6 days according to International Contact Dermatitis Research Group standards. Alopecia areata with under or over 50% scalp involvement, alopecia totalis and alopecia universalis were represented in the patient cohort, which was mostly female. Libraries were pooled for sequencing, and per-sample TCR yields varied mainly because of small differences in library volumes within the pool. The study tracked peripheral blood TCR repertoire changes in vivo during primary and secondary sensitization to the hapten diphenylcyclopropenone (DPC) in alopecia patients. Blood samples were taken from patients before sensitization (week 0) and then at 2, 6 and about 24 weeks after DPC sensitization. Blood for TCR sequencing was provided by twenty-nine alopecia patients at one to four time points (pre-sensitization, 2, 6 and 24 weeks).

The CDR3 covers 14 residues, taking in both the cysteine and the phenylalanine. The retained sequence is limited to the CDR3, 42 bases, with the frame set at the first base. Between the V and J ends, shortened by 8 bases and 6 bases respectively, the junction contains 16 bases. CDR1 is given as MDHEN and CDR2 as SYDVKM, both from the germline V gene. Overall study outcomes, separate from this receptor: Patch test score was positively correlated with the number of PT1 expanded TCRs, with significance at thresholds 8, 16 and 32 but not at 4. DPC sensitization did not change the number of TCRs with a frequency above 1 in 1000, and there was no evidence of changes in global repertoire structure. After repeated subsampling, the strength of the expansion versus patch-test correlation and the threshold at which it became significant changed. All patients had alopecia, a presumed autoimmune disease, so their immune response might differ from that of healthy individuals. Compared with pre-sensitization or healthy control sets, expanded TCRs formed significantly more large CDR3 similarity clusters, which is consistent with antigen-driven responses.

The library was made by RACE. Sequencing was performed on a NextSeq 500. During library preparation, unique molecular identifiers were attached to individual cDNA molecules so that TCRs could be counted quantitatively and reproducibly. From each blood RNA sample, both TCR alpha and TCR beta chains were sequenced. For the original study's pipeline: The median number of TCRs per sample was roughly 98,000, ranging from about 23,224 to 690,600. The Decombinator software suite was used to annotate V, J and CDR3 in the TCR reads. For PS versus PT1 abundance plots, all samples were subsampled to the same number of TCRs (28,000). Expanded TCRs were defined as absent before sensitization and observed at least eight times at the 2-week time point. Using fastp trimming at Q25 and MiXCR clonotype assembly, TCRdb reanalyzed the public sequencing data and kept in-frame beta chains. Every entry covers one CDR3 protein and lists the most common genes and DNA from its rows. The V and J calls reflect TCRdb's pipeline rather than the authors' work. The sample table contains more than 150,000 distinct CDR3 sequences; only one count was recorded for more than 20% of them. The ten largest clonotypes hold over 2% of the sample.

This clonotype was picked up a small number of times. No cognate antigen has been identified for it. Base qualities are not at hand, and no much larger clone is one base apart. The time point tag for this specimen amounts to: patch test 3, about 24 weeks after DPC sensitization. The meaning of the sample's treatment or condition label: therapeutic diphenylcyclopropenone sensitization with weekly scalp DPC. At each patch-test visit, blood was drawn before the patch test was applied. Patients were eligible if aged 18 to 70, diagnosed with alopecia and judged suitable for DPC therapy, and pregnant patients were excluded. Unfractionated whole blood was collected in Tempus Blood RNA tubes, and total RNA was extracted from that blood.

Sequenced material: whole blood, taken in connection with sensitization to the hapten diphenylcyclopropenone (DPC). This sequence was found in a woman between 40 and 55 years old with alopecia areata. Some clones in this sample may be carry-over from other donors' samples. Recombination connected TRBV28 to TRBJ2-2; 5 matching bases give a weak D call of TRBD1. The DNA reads TGTGCCAGCGGTTCCCCAGGGTTGGCCGGGGAGCTGTTTTTT. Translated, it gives CASGSPGLAGELFF.